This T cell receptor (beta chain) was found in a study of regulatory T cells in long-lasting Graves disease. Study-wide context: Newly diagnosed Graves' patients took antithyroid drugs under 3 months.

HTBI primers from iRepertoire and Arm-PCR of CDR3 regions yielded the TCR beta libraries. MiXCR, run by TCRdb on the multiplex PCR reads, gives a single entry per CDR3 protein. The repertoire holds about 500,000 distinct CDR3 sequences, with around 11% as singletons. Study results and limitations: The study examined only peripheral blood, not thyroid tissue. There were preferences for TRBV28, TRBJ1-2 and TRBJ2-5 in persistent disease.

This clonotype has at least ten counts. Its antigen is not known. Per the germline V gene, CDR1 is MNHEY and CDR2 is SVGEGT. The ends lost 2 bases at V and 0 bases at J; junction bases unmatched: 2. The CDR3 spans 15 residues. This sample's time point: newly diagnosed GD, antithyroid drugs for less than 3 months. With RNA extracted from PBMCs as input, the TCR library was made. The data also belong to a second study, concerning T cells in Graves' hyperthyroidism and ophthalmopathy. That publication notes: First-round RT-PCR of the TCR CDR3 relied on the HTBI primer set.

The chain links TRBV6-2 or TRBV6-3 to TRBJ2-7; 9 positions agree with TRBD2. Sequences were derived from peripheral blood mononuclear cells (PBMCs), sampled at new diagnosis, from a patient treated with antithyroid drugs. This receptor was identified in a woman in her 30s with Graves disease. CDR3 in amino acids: CASSYDSGSSYEQYF. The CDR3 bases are TGTGCCAGCAGTTACGATAGCGGGAGCTCCTACGAGCAGTACTTC.